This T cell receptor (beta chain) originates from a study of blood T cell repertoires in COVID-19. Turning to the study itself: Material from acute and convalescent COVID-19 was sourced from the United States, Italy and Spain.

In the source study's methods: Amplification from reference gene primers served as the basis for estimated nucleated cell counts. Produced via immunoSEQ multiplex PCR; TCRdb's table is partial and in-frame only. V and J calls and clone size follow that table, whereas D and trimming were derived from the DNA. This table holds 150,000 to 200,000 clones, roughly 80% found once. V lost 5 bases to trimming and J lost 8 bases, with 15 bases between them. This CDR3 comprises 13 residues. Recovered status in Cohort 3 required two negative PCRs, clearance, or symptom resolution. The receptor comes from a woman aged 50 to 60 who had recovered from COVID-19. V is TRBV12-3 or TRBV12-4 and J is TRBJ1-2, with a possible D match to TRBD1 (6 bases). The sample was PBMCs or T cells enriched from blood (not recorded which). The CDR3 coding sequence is TGTGCCAGCAGTCTTGCGGGGGCTTGGGGCTACACCTTC. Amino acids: CASSLAGAWGYTF.